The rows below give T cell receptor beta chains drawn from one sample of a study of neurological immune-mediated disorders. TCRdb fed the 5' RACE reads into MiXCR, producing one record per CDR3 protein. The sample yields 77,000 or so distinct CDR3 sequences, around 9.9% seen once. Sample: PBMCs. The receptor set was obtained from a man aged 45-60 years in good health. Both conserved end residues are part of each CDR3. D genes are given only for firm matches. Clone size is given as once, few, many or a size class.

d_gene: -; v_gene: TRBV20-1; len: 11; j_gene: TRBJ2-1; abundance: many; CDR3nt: TGCAGTGCTAGGACTAGTACGGAGCAGTTCTTC; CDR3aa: CSARTSTEQFF
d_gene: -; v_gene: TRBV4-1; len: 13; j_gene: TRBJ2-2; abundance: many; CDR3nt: TGCGCCAGCAGGGAGGGGAGATCCGGGGAGCTGTTTTTT; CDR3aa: CASREGRSGELFF
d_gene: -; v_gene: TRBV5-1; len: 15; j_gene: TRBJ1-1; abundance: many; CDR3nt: TGCGCCAGCAGCTTGGATCCGGGAACGAACACTGAAGCTTTCTTT; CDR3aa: CASSLDPGTNTEAFF
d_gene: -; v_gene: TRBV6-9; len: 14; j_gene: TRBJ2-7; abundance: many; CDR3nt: TGTGCCAGCAGGGCCCGACTCCTTTACGACGAGCAGTACTTC; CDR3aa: CASRARLLYDEQYF
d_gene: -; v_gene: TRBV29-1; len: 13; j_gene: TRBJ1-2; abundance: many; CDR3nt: TGCAGCGTTCCGGGACACCCGAACTATGGCTACACCTTC; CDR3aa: CSVPGHPNYGYTF
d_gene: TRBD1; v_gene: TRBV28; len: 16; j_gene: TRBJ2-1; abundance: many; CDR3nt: TGTGCCAGCAGTCGCTTAGGGACAGGGGGCTTCGATGAGCAGTTCTTC; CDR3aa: CASSRLGTGGFDEQFF
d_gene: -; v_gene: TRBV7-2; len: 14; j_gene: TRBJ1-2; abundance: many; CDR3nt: TGTGCCAGCAGCTTAGGGGGAGTTAACTATGGCTACACCTTC; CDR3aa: CASSLGGVNYGYTF
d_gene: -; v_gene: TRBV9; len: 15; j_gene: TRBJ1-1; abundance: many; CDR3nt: TGTGCCAGCAGCCCCCCGAAGGGGGGTAGTACTGAAGCTTTCTTT; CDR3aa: CASSPPKGGSTEAFF
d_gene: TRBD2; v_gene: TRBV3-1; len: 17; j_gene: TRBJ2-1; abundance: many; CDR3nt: TGTGCCAGCAGCCAAGGAGGGGGACTAGCGGAGAGCAATGAGCAGTTCTTC; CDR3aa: CASSQGGGLAESNEQFF
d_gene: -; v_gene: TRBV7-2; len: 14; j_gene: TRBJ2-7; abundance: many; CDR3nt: TGTGCCAGCAGCTTAGAGGGATCCAACTACGAGCAGTACTTC; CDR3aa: CASSLEGSNYEQYF